This passage covers 24 T cell receptor beta chains from one sample sequenced in a study of cytomegalovirus exposure and HLA in healthy donors. Primers included in the PCR were 60 Vbeta and 13 Jbeta primers. This table comes from immunoSEQ multiplex PCR, and its TCRdb copy is limited to in-frame clones, with some not included. Of over 150,000 clones listed, approximately 76% were seen once; the top ten hold approximately 1.4%. The sequencing sample was made of PBMCs. These TCRs come from a man in his fifties or sixties in good health and CMV-seronegative.

J is TRBJ2-1 and V is TRBV6-1, with 10 bases that match TRBD2. Germline V gene data show CDR1 as MNHNS and CDR2 as SASEGT. This CDR3 spans 16 amino acids. V dropped 2 bases and J dropped 2; count of bases not matched to a gene: 3. CDR3 DNA sequence: TGTGCCAGCAGTGAACCCCTAGCGGGGGCCTACAATGAGCAGTTCTTC. Amino acid sequence: CASSEPLAGAYNEQFF.

The genes are TRBV6-1 and TRBJ1-1, with a tentative D call TRBD1 (5 bases). CDR3 size: 14 residues. CDR1 and CDR2 from the germline V gene are MNHNS and SASEGT. The V and J ends lost 4 bases and 6 bases respectively, with 15 bases between them. CDR3 nucleotides: TGTGCCAGCAGTGGTGGCAGGGCGATGGCTGAAGCTTTCTTT. Translation gives CASSGGRAMAEAFF.

This clone appeared a single time. The chain links TRBV7-9 to TRBJ2-7, with D maybe TRBD1 (6 bases). The ends were cut back, 5 bases at V and 0 bases at J, with 11 bases in the middle. Germline lookup yields CDR1 SEHNR and CDR2 FQNEAQ (reference sequence). The CDR3 runs 14 residues. Here the CDR3 DNA reads TGTGCCAGCAGCCCGGGACATTTCTCCTACGAGCAGTACTTC. Residues: CASSPGHFSYEQYF.

This chain joins TRBV27 and TRBJ2-7; 8 nucleotides agree with TRBD2. The CDR3 is made up of 14 amino acids. Germline assignment: CDR1 MNHEY and CDR2 SMNVEV (reference sequence). After removal of 7 bases from V and 6 bases from J, the junction contained 11 bases not matched to a gene. The CDR3 bases are TGTGCCAGCAAGACAAGCGGGAGTTATGGCGAGCAGTACTTC. Protein: CASKTSGSYGEQYF.

DNA for the CDR3: TGTGCCAGCAGCCCACGGCAGGGTGGCGAGCAGTACTTC. Translated: CASSPRQGGEQYF. The chain joins TRBV7-2 to TRBJ2-7, with D tentatively TRBD1 (5 bases). CDR3 length equals 13 residues. Germline-derived CDR1 and CDR2 are SGHTA and FQGNSA. Between the trimmed V and J ends, which lost 5 bases and 6 bases, there was a span of 14 bases.

The chain couples TRBV27 to TRBJ2-7; D may be TRBD2 (7 bases). Germline CDR1 MNHEY, CDR2 SMNVEV (reference sequence). The CDR3 is 13 amino acids. The V end was cut by 6 bases, the J end by 9 bases, with 18 bases between. The CDR3 nucleotides are TGTGCCAGCAGACATAGTCTGGGGGGGCGGCAGTACTTC. Protein: CASRHSLGGRQYF.

The J gene is TRBJ1-1, the V gene TRBV27, with 7 nucleotides matching TRBD1. The germline CDR1 and CDR2 sequences are MNHEY and SMNVEV (reference sequence). This CDR3 is 13 amino acids long. The V and J ends lost 6 bases and 8 bases, in that order; junction bases with no gene match: 9. CDR3 region: CASSLPGQTEAFF. For the CDR3, the DNA is TGTGCCAGCAGCCTACCGGGACAGACGGAAGCTTTCTTT.

This clone was counted once. The V gene is TRBV18, the J gene TRBJ2-7, with 11 bases matching TRBD1. This CDR3 comprises 16 residues. The trim removed 3 bases at V and 0 bases at J, leaving 4 bases unmatched. The germline CDR1 and CDR2 sequences are KGHSH and LQKENI. CDR3 protein: CASSPGTGGLSYEQYF. The CDR3 DNA reads as TGTGCCAGCTCACCCGGGACAGGGGGACTCTCCTACGAGCAGTACTTC.

The chain is built from TRBV28 and TRBJ2-7; 9 positions match TRBD1. With V trimmed by 4 bases and J by 6 bases, 10 bases remained unmatched. Germline lookup yields CDR1 MDHEN and CDR2 SYDVKM. This CDR3 spans 15 amino acids. In nucleotides, the CDR3 is TGTGCCAGCAGTTCCGGCGGGACAGGGTCGTTCGAGCAGTACTTC. Amino acids: CASSSGGTGSFEQYF.

The chain carries TRBV19 and TRBJ2-7, with 8 nucleotides matching TRBD1. Germline assignment: CDR1 LNHDA and CDR2 SQIVND (reference sequence). J was trimmed by 5 bases and V by 3 bases; bases with no gene match: 9. This CDR3 is 15 amino acids long. This CDR3 reads CASSMEAGGFDEQYF. The CDR3 nucleotides read TGTGCCAGTAGTATGGAGGCAGGGGGCTTCGACGAGCAGTACTTC.

This clone was detected only a few times. V usage is TRBV6-6 and J usage is TRBJ1-5, with D uncertain. The length of the CDR3 is 16 residues. Trimming removed 8 bases at V and 4 bases at J, with 21 bases between. CDR1 and CDR2 (germline): MNHNY, SVGAGI (reference sequence). The CDR3 DNA sequence: TGTGCCAGCGGAGCCGGGCGGACTAGTTTTAATCAGCCCCAGCATTTT. It codes for CASGAGRTSFNQPQHF.

The chain has TRBV28 and TRBJ1-2; D gene unclear. Between the trimmed V and J ends, which lost 7 bases and 5 bases, there was a span of 20 bases. The germline V gene encodes CDR1 MDHEN and CDR2 SYDVKM. This CDR3 spans 15 amino acids. In DNA, the CDR3 is TGTGCCAGCAAATCTGACACAGCAACCGATTATGGCTACACCTTC. Encoded protein: CASKSDTATDYGYTF.

The chain couples TRBV6-1 to TRBJ2-6; a weak D match, TRBD2 (6 bases). The CDR3 is 14 amino acids. Looked up from germline, CDR1 is MNHNS and CDR2 is SASEGT. V lost 10 bases and J lost 3, with 13 bases in between. The CDR3 sequence is CATGPGVGANVLTF. The DNA for the CDR3 is TGTGCCACAGGGCCGGGGGTTGGGGCCAACGTCCTGACTTTC.

The chain joins TRBV7-3 to TRBJ2-1, with 8 bases identical to TRBD2. Trimming cost V 5 bases and J 3 bases; bases outside gene matches: 3. The CDR3 spans 14 residues. CDR1 and CDR2 (germline): SGHTA, FQGTGA. The CDR3: CASSITSGYNEQFF. The DNA of the CDR3 is TGTGCCAGCAGCATTACTAGCGGCTACAATGAGCAGTTCTTC.

The rearrangement uses TRBV6-1 and TRBJ2-1, with TRBD1 as a possible D gene (6 bases). The length of the CDR3 is 14 residues. V shed 10 bases and J shed 5 bases, with 18 bases lying between them. Per the germline V gene, CDR1 is MNHNS and CDR2 is SASEGT. CDR3 nucleotides: TGTGCCAACATAAACAGGGCGCAACACAATGAGCAGTTCTTC. Encoded protein: CANINRAQHNEQFF.

The table lists this clone with a few counts. The V and J genes are TRBV4-3 and TRBJ1-2, with 8 bases aligning to TRBD1. Trimming removed 0 bases from V and 5 bases from J; junction bases left unmatched: 8. The CDR3 spans 16 residues. The germline CDR1 and CDR2 sequences are LGHNA and YSLEER. The CDR3 nucleotides are TGCGCCAGCAGCCAAGAGGAGGACAGGGACCTTTATGGCTACACCTTC. Translated, it gives CASSQEEDRDLYGYTF.

This chain connects TRBV15 to TRBJ2-1; 10 nucleotides match TRBD1. The V gene end was trimmed by 1 base and the J gene end by 4 bases; junction bases not matched to a gene: 4. Germline V lookup: CDR1 LNHNV, CDR2 YYDKDF (reference sequence). The CDR3 has 16 amino acids. The CDR3 DNA reads TGTGCCACCAGCAGAGTTGGGACAGGGGAATACAATGAGCAGTTCTTC. As protein: CATSRVGTGEYNEQFF.

J is TRBJ2-7 and V is TRBV4-3, with 8 nucleotides matching TRBD1. V lost 1 base to trimming and J lost 7 bases; unmatched junction nucleotides: 9. Germline V gene lookup returns CDR1 LGHNA and CDR2 YSLEER. The CDR3 is made up of 15 amino acids. CDR3 DNA sequence: TGCGCCAGCAGCCAAGCAGAGACAGGGGCGTGGGAGCAGTACTTC. The encoded protein is CASSQAETGAWEQYF.

The chain couples TRBV7-9 to TRBJ2-5; D not resolved. This CDR3 has 12 residues. Trimming left V 2 bases short and J 5 bases short, with 6 bases between. Germline CDR1 and CDR2: SEHNR and FQNEAQ (reference sequence). The CDR3 region has the DNA TGTGCCAGCAGCTTATCCGGGGAGACCCAGTACTTC. Its protein is CASSLSGETQYF.

The rearrangement uses TRBV29-1 and TRBJ1-2; possible D gene TRBD1, 6 bases. The V gene's germline CDR1 is SQVTM and CDR2 ANQGSEA. The CDR3 consists of 12 residues. V lost 4 bases, J lost 4 bases, and 10 bases lay in between. DNA for the CDR3: TGCAGCGTTGGACAGGTCGGCTATGGCTACACCTTC. It specifies CSVGQVGYGYTF. The complete variable domain, with remaining parts taken from reference TRBV29-1 and TRBJ1-2, reads SAVISQKPSRDICQRGTSLTIQCQVDSQVTMMFWYRQQPGQSLTLIATANQGSEATYESGFVIDKFPISRPNLTFSTLTVSNMSPEDSSIYLCSVGQVGYGYTFGSGTRLTVV.

The rearrangement links TRBV27 to TRBJ1-6; D remains ambiguous. CDR1 is MNHEY and CDR2 is SMNVEV in the germline V gene (reference sequence). The CDR3 loop spans 12 amino acids. Trimming removed 7 bases from V and 6 bases from J, with 7 bases in between. Here the CDR3 reads CASMRFNSPLHF. The CDR3 bases are TGTGCCAGCATGAGGTTTAATTCACCCCTCCACTTT.

This clone occurred a few times. The chain employs TRBV30 and TRBJ1-1; D is undetermined. The V end lost 3 bases, the J end lost 2 bases, and 4 bases lay between the germline ends. CDR3 size: 11 residues. CDR1 and CDR2 from the germline V gene are GTSNPN and SVGIG (reference sequence). As DNA, the CDR3 is TGTGCCTGGAGGGCTAACACTGAAGCTTTCTTT. Translated: CAWRANTEAFF.

V and J are TRBV6-5 and TRBJ1-2; D uncertain. Trimming took off 2 bases at V and 4 bases at J, with 11 bases between the two ends. The CDR3 spans 14 residues. Germline V lookup: CDR1 MNHEY, CDR2 SVGAGI. The CDR3 bases are TGTGCCAGCAGTTACAGCCGGGTTGCCTATGGCTACACCTTC. Encoded protein: CASSYSRVAYGYTF.

The sample holds a few counts of this clone. J is TRBJ2-5 and V is TRBV4-1; no clear D gene. CDR1 is MGHRA and CDR2 is YSYEKL in the germline V gene. The CDR3 is 16 amino acids. The V end lost 3 bases, the J end lost 0 bases, and 14 bases lay between the germline ends. CDR3 DNA sequence: TGCGCCAGCAGCCAGACCCCTCGAGGTGACCAAGAGACCCAGTACTTC. Translation gives CASSQTPRGDQETQYF.